These 6 T cell receptor beta chains share one sample of origin, sequenced in a study of blood T cells in healthy people across ages. Next came a second PCR, run for about 7 to 12 cycles, which used a sample-barcoded 5' primer along with a J-beta primer mix. MiXCR was run by TCRdb on the 5' RACE reads, yielding one entry per CDR3 protein. The table has about 1.5 million distinct CDR3 sequences, 42% seen once. The specimen was blood. The source is a woman between 18 and 30 years old in good health.

This chain links TRBV6-5 with TRBJ2-7; 9 bases agree with TRBD1. The V and J ends lost 6 bases and 2 bases, in that order; junction bases with no gene match: 5. Germline-derived CDR1 and CDR2 are MNHEY and SVGAGI. This CDR3 is 14 amino acids long. The DNA for the CDR3 is TGTGCCAGCAGACAAGGACAGGGGACCTACGAGCAGTACTTC. As protein: CASRQGQGTYEQYF.

This clonotype was observed a few times. The V gene is TRBV2, the J gene TRBJ2-1; 8 bases fit TRBD1. CDR1 is SNHLY and CDR2 is FYNNEI in the germline V gene. V shed 3 bases and J 3 bases; nucleotides not matched to a gene: 4. The CDR3 has 15 amino acids. The CDR3 region is CASSDGQGDYNEQFF. In DNA form, the CDR3 reads TGTGCCAGCAGTGACGGACAGGGAGACTACAATGAGCAGTTCTTC. Filled out from reference TRBV2 and TRBJ2-1, the complete variable domain reads EPEVTQTPSHQVTQMGQEVILRCVPISNHLYFYWYRQILGQKVEFLVSFYNNEISEKSEIFDDQFSVERPDGSNFTLKIRSTKLEDSAMYFCASSDGQGDYNEQFFGPGTRLTVL.

This clonotype was detected only a few times. This rearrangement joins TRBV5-5 to TRBJ1-5; D gene ambiguous. Germline CDR1 SGHKS, CDR2 YYEKEE (reference sequence). The CDR3 consists of 16 residues. The ends were cut back, 2 bases at V and 0 bases at J, with 12 bases in the middle. The CDR3 DNA follows: TGTGCCAGCAGCTTCGGCGGACCAGTTAGCAATCAGCCCCAGCATTTT. Amino acid sequence: CASSFGGPVSNQPQHF.

This clonotype was seen a handful of times. The chain links TRBV5-1 to TRBJ2-3; a weak D match, TRBD2 (6 bases). This CDR3 has 20 residues. Germline V CDR1 and CDR2: SGHRS, YFSETQ. V was cut by 4 bases and J by 0 bases, with 27 bases left in between. CDR3 residues: CASSTTAMLGGFASTDTQYF. Here the CDR3 DNA reads TGCGCCAGCAGCACCACAGCTATGCTTGGGGGGTTCGCTAGCACAGATACGCAGTATTTT.

The rearrangement joins TRBV27 to TRBJ2-2; D is unresolved. The CDR3 loop spans 14 amino acids. The V end lost 1 base, the J end lost 0 bases, and 3 bases lay between the germline ends. The germline gives CDR1 MNHEY, CDR2 SMNVEV (reference sequence). The CDR3 sequence: CASSLWPNTGELFF. The CDR3 DNA reads as TGTGCCAGCAGTTTATGGCCGAACACCGGGGAGCTGTTTTTT.

A few counts support this clonotype. This chain uses TRBV10-3 with TRBJ2-3; TRBD2 matches at 9 bases. The CDR3 totals 16 residues. The J segment lost 1 base and the V segment lost 3 bases, leaving 5 bases of the junction unmatched. Germline lookup yields CDR1 ENHRY and CDR2 SYGVKD. In DNA, the CDR3 is TGTGCCATCAGTGAAATGGAGCGGGGGGGCACAGATACGCAGTATTTT. This gives the protein CAISEMERGGTDTQYF.